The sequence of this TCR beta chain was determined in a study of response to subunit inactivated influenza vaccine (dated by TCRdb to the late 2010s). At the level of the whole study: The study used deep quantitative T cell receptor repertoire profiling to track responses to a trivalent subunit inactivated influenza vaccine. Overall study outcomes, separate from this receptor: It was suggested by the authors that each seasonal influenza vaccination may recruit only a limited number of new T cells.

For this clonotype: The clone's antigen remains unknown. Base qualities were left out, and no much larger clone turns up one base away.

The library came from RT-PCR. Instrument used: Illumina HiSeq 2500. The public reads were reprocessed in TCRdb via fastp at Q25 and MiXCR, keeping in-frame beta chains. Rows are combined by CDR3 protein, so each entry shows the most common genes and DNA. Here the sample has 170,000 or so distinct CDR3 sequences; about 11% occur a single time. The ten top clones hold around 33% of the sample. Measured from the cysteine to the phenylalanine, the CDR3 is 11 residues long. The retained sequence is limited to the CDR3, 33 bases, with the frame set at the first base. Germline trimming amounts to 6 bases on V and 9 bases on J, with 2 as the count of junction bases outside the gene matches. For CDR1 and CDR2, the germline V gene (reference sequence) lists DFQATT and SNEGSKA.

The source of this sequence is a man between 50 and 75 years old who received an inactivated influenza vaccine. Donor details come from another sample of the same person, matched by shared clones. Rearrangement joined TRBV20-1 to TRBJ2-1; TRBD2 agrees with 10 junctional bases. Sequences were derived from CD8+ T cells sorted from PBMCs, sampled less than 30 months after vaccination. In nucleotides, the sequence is TGCAGTGCCCGGACTAGCGGTGAGCAGTTCTTC. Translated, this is CSARTSGEQFF.